These 30 T cell receptor beta chains were all obtained from the same sample, sequenced in a study of monozygotic twins with inflammatory bowel disease. Reanalyzing the 5' RACE reads, TCRdb keeps one entry per CDR3 protein, without DNA. The listing contains more than 350,000 distinct CDR3 sequences. The sample consisted of blood. The receptors originated from a human donor with ulcerative colitis or Crohn's disease, or a healthy co-twin of an affected twin (not recorded which).

This chain links TRBV10-3 with TRBJ2-3; TCRdb names TRBD1, which stays unverified in the absence of DNA. The CDR3 extends over 14 amino acids. The germline V gene has CDR1 ENHRY and CDR2 SYGVKD. The CDR3 is CATSRDRGDYTQYF.

The chain links TRBV19 to TRBJ1-1. The CDR3 extends over 14 amino acids. Germline V lookup: CDR1 LNHDA, CDR2 SQIVND (reference sequence). The CDR3 is CASSSYGDNTEAFF.

The V and J genes are TRBV18 and TRBJ1-1. From germline, CDR1 is KGHSH and CDR2 LQKENI. The CDR3 covers 14 residues. This CDR3 reads CASSGGNRNTEAFF.

The chain carries TRBV5-1 and TRBJ2-3; TCRdb lists TRBD1, though no DNA is available to test this call. Germline loops: CDR1 SGHRS, CDR2 YFSETQ. This CDR3 comprises 15 residues. CDR3 amino acids: CVSSRGGAQTDTQYF.

The chain joins TRBV7-9 to TRBJ1-1. Germline V lookup: CDR1 SEHNR, CDR2 FQNEAQ (reference sequence). This CDR3 is built from 12 residues. CDR3 amino acids: CASSLPQGTAFF.

This chain uses TRBV6-1 with TRBJ1-1. The germline V gene encodes CDR1 MNHNS and CDR2 SASEGT. The CDR3 contains 16 residues. CDR3 sequence: CASSRSRGRVRTEAFF.

CDR3 loop: CSVKREVYEQYF. The chain employs TRBV20-1 and TRBJ2-7; TCRdb's D gene call, TRBD2, goes unchecked for lack of DNA. Germline lookup yields CDR1 DFQATT and CDR2 SNEGSKA (reference sequence). The CDR3 has 12 residues.

The rearrangement uses TRBV12-3 or TRBV12-4 and TRBJ1-1; TCRdb picks TRBD1, but there is no DNA to check that call. CDR3 length equals 15 residues. CDR3 residues: CASSLRSRAGTEAFF.

The chain couples TRBV5-1 to TRBJ2-1. Germline V gene sequence: CDR1 SGHRS, CDR2 YFSETQ. The CDR3 loop spans 11 amino acids. Here the CDR3 reads CASSQQSEQFF.

V is TRBV7-2 and J is TRBJ2-1; checking the TCRdb D call of TRBD1 is not possible without DNA. Germline V gene sequence: CDR1 SGHTA, CDR2 FQGNSA. The CDR3 is 15 residues long. CDR3 in amino acids: CASSYRGDNYNEQFF.

V gene TRBV19 combines with J gene TRBJ1-5. The germline V gene has CDR1 LNHDA and CDR2 SQIVND (reference sequence). This CDR3 contains 18 residues. The chain's CDR3 is CASSIGASTGYSNQPQHF.

Here the CDR3 reads CSVSDKDAEQYF. The chain recombines TRBV29-1 with TRBJ2-7. There are 12 residues in the CDR3. Germline V lookup: CDR1 SQVTM, CDR2 ANQGSEA.

V gene TRBV30 combines with J gene TRBJ2-6; the TCRdb call, TRBD1, lacks DNA for checking. Germline V lookup: CDR1 GTSNPN, CDR2 SVGIG (reference sequence). There are 17 residues in the CDR3. This chain's CDR3 is CAASDGRVDSGANVLTF.

V is TRBV6-1 and J is TRBJ1-5; the D call of TRBD1 rests on TCRdb alone, since no DNA is present to check it. The CDR3 covers 12 residues. Germline V gives CDR1 MNHNS, CDR2 SASEGT. The CDR3: CASSRTGEPQHF.

The CDR3 here is CASSLGQGMGQPQHF. V usage is TRBV7-2 and J usage is TRBJ1-5; the TRBD1 assignment by TCRdb is unverifiable without DNA. This CDR3 is 15 amino acids long. The germline V gene encodes CDR1 SGHTA and CDR2 FQGNSA.

The V call is TRBV9, the J call TRBJ2-3; the D call of TRBD2 rests on TCRdb alone, since no DNA is present to check it. CDR1 SGDLS and CDR2 YYNGEE come from the germline V gene. This CDR3 contains 17 residues. This CDR3 reads CASSFSGGPRNTDTQYF.

The V gene is TRBV20-1, the J gene TRBJ1-5; no DNA is available, so the TRBD1 call from TCRdb remains unchecked. CDR1 DFQATT and CDR2 SNEGSKA come from the germline V gene (reference sequence). The length of the CDR3 is 16 residues. CDR3 region: CSARVQGPGSNQPQHF.

The chain has TRBV29-1 and TRBJ2-1; with no DNA, the TCRdb D assignment of TRBD2 cannot be verified. CDR3 size: 13 residues. Germline CDR1 reads SQVTM; CDR2 reads ANQGSEA. CDR3 loop: CSGTRVAYNEQFF.

The J gene is TRBJ2-7, the V gene TRBV20-1; TCRdb gives TRBD2 as the D gene, but with no DNA this cannot be confirmed. Germline V lookup: CDR1 DFQATT, CDR2 SNEGSKA (reference sequence). The CDR3 runs to 15 residues. The chain's CDR3 is CSALGGGSPVWEQYF.

CDR3 loop: CASSYSITGVNRYTF. The chain is built from TRBV6-5 and TRBJ1-2; TCRdb designates TRBD1, a call that cannot be tested without DNA. Germline V gene lookup returns CDR1 MNHEY and CDR2 SVGAGI. The CDR3 loop spans 15 amino acids.

V and J are TRBV7-2 and TRBJ1-5; the TRBD1 assignment by TCRdb is unverifiable without DNA. CDR1 and CDR2 (germline): SGHTA, FQGNSA. The CDR3 is made up of 13 amino acids. Here the CDR3 reads CASSLDPYQPQHF.

The rearrangement links TRBV25-1 to TRBJ2-3; TCRdb outputs TRBD1, but without DNA this stays unchecked. CDR1 and CDR2 from the germline V gene are MGHDK and SYGVNS. The CDR3 sequence is 15 residues long. CDR3 region: CASSGKGVTGDTQYF.

The genes are TRBV19 and TRBJ2-3; TCRdb's D gene call, TRBD2, goes unchecked for lack of DNA. The germline V gene encodes CDR1 LNHDA and CDR2 SQIVND (reference sequence). The CDR3 spans 13 residues. The CDR3 protein is CASASGRTDTQYF.

The V call is TRBV25-1, the J call TRBJ2-7; absent DNA, TCRdb's TRBD1 call cannot be checked. Germline assignment: CDR1 MGHDK and CDR2 SYGVNS. This CDR3 is 13 amino acids long. CDR3: CASRSGGLYEQYF.

The chain has TRBV3-1 and TRBJ1-2. Germline CDR1 and CDR2: LGHDT and YNNKEL (reference sequence). The CDR3 runs to 13 residues. CDR3 sequence reads: CASSPAGIYGYTF.

The V and J genes are TRBV27 and TRBJ1-2; TCRdb gives TRBD1 as the D gene, but with no DNA this cannot be confirmed. CDR3 length: 13 amino acids. The germline V gene has CDR1 MNHEY and CDR2 SMNVEV (reference sequence). This chain's CDR3 is CASRPGGSYGYTF.

V is TRBV30 and J is TRBJ1-3. Germline V gene data show CDR1 as GTSNPN and CDR2 as SVGIG (reference sequence). CDR3 length: 12 residues. CDR3 sequence: CAWNRFGNTIYF.

The chain has TRBV6-1 and TRBJ1-1; the TCRdb D gene call, TRBD1, has no DNA to confirm it. The germline CDR1 and CDR2 sequences are MNHNS and SASEGT. This CDR3 has 12 amino acids. The chain's CDR3 is CATSTGNTKAFF.

The chain uses TRBV29-1 and TRBJ1-1; the TCRdb D gene call, TRBD1, has no DNA to confirm it. Germline V gene data show CDR1 as SQVTM and CDR2 as ANQGSEA. The CDR3 covers 14 residues. The CDR3 reads CSVAPDRGGTEAFF.

This chain's CDR3 is CAISEQDYTGELFF. The rearrangement joins TRBV10-3 to TRBJ2-2; the TCRdb call, TRBD1, lacks DNA for checking. Germline V gene data show CDR1 as ENHRY and CDR2 as SYGVKD. This CDR3 comprises 14 residues.